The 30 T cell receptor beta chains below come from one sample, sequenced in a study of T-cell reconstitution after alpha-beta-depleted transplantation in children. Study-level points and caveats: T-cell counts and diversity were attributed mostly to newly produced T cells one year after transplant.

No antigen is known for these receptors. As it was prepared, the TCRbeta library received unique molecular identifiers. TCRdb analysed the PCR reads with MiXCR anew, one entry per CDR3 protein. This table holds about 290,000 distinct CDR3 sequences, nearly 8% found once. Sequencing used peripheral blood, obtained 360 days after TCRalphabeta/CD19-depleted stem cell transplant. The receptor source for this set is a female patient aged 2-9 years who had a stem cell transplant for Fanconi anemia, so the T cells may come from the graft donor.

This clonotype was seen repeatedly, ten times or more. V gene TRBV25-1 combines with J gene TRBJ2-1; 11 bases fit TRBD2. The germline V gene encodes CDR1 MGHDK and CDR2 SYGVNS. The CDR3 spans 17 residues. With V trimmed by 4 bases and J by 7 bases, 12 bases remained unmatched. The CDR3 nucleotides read TGTGCCAGCAGTGCCCCCGGAGGACTAGCGGGCCTGAATGAGCAGTTCTTC. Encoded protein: CASSAPGGLAGLNEQFF.

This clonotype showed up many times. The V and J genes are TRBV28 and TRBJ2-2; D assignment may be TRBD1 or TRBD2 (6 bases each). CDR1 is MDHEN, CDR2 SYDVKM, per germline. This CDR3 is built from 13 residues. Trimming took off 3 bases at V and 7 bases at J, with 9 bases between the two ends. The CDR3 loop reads CASSLEGDGELFF. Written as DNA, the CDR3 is TGTGCCAGCAGTTTGGAGGGGGACGGGGAGCTGTTTTTT.

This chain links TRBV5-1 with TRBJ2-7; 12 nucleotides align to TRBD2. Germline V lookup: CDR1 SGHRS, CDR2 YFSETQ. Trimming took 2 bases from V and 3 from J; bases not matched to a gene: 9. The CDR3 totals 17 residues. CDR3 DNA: TGCGCCAGCAGCTTCGGGCTAGCGGGGGGGGTTGACTACGAGCAGTACTTC. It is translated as CASSFGLAGGVDYEQYF.

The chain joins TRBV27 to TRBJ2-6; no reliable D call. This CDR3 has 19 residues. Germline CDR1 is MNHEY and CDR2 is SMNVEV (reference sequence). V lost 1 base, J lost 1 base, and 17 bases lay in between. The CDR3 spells CASSLWSGPLASGANVLTF. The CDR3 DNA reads TGTGCCAGCAGTTTATGGTCAGGACCCCTGGCGTCTGGGGCCAACGTCCTGACTTTC.

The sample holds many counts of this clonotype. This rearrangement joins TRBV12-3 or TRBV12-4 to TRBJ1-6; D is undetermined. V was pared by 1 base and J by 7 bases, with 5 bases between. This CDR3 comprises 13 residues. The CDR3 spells CASSLVENSPLHF. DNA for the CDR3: TGTGCCAGCAGTTTAGTCGAAAATTCACCCCTCCACTTT.

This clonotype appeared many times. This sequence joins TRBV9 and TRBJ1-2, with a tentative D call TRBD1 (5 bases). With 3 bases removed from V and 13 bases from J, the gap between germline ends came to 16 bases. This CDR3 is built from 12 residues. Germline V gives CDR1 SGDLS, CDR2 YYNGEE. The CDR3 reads CASSERTRAATF. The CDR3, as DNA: TGTGCCAGCAGCGAACGGACCAGGGCCGCCACCTTC.

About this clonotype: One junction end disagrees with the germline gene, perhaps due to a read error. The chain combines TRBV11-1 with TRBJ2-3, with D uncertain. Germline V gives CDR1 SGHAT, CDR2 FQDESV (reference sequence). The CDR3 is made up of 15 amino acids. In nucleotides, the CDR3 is TGTGCCGGCAGCCACACAAGAACAAGCACAGATACGCAGTATTTT. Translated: CAGSHTRTSTDTQYF.

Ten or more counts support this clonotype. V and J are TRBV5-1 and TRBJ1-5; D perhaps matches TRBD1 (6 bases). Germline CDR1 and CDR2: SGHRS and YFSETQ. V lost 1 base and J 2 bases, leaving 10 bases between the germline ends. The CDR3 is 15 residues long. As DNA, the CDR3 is TGCGCCAGCAGCTTGTCAGGGGATGGCAATCAGCCCCAGCATTTT. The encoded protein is CASSLSGDGNQPQHF.

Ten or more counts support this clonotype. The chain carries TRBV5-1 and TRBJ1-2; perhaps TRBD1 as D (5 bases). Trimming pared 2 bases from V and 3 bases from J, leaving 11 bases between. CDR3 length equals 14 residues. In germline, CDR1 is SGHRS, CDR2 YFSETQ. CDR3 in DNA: TGCGCCAGCAGCTTCGGTCAGGGCGACTATGGCTACACCTTC. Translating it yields CASSFGQGDYGYTF.

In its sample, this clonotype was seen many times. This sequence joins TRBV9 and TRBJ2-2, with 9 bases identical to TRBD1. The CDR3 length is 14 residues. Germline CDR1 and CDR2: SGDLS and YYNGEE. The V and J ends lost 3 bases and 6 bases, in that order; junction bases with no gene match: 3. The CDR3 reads CASSADRGAGELFF. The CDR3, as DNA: TGTGCCAGCAGCGCGGACAGGGGTGCCGGGGAGCTGTTTTTT.

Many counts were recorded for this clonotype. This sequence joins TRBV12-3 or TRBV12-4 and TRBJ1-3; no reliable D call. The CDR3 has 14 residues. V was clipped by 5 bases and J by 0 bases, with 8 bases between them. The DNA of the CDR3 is TGTGCCAGCAGTCCTTCAAGCTCTGGAAACACCATATATTTT. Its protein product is CASSPSSSGNTIYF.

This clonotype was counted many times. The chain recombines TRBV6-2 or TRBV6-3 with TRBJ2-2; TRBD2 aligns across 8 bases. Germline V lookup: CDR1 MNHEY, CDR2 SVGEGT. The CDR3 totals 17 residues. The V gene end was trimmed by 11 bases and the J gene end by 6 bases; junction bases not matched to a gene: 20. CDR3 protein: CAAGRHPGLGASGELFF. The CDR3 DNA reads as TGTGCCGCAGGGAGGCACCCGGGACTAGGAGCGTCCGGGGAGCTGTTTTTT.

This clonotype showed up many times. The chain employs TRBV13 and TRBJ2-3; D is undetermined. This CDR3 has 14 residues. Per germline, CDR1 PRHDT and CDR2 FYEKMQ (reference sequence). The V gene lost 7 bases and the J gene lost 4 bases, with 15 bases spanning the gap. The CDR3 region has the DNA TGTGCCAGCACCCCGGACCAGCCCCCAGATACGCAGTATTTT. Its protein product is CASTPDQPPDTQYF.

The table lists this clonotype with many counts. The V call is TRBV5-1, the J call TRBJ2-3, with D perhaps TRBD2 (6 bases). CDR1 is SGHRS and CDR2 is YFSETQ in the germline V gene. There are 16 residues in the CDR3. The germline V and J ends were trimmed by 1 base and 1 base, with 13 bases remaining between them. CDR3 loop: CASSLSIGEGTDTQYF. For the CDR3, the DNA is TGCGCCAGCAGCTTGTCAATCGGGGAGGGCACAGATACGCAGTATTTT.

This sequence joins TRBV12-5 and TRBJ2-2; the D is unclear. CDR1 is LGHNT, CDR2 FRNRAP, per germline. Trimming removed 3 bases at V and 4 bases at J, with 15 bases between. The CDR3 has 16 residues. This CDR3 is CASGLITGTVTGELFF. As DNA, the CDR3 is TGTGCTAGTGGTTTAATTACTGGCACAGTCACCGGGGAGCTGTTTTTT.

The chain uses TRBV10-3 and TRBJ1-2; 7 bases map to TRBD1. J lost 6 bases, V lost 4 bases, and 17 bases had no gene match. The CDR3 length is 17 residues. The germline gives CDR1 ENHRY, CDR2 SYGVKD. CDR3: CAISGRMTGKFYHGYTF. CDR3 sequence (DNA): TGTGCCATCAGTGGTCGAATGACAGGGAAGTTTTACCATGGCTACACCTTC.

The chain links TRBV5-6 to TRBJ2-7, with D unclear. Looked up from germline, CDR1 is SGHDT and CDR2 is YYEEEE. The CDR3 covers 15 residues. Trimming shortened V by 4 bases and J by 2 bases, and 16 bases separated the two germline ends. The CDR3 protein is CASSIYPTAAYEQYF. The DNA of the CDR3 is TGTGCCAGCAGCATATACCCGACGGCAGCCTACGAGCAGTACTTC.

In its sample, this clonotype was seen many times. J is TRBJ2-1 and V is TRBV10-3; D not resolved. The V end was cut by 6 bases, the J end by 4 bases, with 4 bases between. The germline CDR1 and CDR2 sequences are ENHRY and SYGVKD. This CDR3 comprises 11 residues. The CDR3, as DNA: TGTGCCATCAGGGGGTACAATGAGCAGTTCTTC. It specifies CAIRGYNEQFF.

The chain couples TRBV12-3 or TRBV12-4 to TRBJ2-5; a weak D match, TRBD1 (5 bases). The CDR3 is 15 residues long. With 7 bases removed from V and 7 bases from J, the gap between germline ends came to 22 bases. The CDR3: CASTPKPGAQGTQYF. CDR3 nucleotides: TGTGCCAGCACCCCAAAGCCGGGCGCCCAGGGGACCCAGTACTTC.

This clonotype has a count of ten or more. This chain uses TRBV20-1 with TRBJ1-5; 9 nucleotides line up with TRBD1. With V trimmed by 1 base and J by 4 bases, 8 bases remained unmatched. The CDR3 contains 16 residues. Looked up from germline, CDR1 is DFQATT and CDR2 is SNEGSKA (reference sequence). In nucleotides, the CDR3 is TGCAGTGCTAGAGCACCCCGGGACAGGGTTAATCAGCCCCAGCATTTT. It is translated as CSARAPRDRVNQPQHF.

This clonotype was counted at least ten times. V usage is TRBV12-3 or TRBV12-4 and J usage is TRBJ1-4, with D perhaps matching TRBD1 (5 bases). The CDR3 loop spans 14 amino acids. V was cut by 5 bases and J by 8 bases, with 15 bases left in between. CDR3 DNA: TGTGCCAGCAGTCACGACAGCCTCTTGGAAAAACTGTTTTTT. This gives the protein CASSHDSLLEKLFF.

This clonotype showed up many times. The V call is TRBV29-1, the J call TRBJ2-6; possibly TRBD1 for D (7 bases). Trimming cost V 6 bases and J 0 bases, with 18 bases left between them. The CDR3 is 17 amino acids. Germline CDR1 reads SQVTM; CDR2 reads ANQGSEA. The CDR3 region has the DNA TGCAGCGTGGCCGGAGGGACAGAACTCTCTGGGGCCAACGTCCTGACTTTC. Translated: CSVAGGTELSGANVLTF. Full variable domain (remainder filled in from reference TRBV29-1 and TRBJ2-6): SAVISQKPSRDICQRGTSLTIQCQVDSQVTMMFWYRQQPGQSLTLIATANQGSEATYESGFVIDKFPISRPNLTFSTLTVSNMSPEDSSIYLCSVAGGTELSGANVLTFGAGSRLTVL.

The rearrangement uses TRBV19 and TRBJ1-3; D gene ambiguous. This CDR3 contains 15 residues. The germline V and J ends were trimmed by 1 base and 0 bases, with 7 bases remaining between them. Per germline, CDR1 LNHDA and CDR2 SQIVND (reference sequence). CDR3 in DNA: TGTGCCAGTAGTATAGGGCCATTCTCTGGAAACACCATATATTTT. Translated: CASSIGPFSGNTIYF.

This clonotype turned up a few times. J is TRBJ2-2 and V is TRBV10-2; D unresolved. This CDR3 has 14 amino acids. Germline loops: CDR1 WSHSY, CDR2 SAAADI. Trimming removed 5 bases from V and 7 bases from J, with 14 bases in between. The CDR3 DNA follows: TGCGCCAGCAGTTATAAAAAGATCAACGGGGAGCTGTTTTTT. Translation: CASSYKKINGELFF.

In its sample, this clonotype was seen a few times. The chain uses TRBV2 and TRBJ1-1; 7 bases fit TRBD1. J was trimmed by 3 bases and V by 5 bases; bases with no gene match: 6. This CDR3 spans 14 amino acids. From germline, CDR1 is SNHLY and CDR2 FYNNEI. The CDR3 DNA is TGTGCCAGCAGTAAACAGGGGTGGGACACTGAAGCTTTCTTT. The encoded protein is CASSKQGWDTEAFF.

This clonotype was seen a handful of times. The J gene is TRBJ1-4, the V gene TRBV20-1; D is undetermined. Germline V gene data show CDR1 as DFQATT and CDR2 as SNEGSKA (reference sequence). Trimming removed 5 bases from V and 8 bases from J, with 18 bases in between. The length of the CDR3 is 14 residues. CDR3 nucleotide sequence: TGCAGTGCTCCGTTTTTGGGGTTGGGGGAAAAACTGTTTTTT. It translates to CSAPFLGLGEKLFF.

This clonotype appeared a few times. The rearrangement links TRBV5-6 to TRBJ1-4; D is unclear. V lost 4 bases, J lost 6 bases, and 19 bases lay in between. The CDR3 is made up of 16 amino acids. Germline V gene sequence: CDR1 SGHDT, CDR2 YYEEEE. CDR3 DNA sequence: TGTGCCAGCAGCACAACCTCGGCCGGGAGTGATGAAAAACTGTTTTTT. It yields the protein CASSTTSAGSDEKLFF. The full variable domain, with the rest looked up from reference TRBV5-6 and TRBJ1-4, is DAGVTQSPTHLIKTRGQQVTLRCSPKSGHDTVSWYQQALGQGPQFIFQYYEEEERQRGNFPDRFSGHQFPNYSSELNVNALLLGDSALYLCASSTTSAGSDEKLFFGSGTQLSVL.

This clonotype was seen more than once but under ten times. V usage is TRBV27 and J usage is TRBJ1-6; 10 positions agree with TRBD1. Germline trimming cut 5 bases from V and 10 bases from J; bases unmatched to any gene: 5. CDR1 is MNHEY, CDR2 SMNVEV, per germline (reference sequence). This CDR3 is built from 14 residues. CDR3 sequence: CASSAGTGESPLHF. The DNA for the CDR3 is TGTGCCAGCAGTGCCGGGACAGGGGAATCACCCCTCCACTTT.

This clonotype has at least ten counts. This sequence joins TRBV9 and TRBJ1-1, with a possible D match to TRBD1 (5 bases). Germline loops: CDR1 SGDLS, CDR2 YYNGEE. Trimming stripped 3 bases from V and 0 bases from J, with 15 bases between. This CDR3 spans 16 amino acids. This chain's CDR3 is CASSDRDGGMNTEAFF. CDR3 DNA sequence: TGTGCCAGCAGCGACCGGGACGGTGGTATGAACACTGAAGCTTTCTTT.

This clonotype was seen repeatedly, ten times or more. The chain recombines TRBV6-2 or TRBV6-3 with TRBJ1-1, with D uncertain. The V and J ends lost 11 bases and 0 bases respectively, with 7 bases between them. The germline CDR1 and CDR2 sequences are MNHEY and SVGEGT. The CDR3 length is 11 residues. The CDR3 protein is CASQMNTEAFF. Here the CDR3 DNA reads TGTGCCTCCCAGATGAACACTGAAGCTTTCTTT.